This T cell receptor beta chain comes out of a study of human T cells and chemical hapten exposure. Looked up from germline, CDR1 is LGHNA and CDR2 is YSLEER. The trim removed 4 bases at V and 5 bases at J, leaving 12 bases unmatched. CDR3 length: 18 residues. In its sample, this clonotype was seen many times. Time point defined: patch test 1, 2 weeks after DPC sensitization. Treatment of the sample: therapeutic diphenylcyclopropenone sensitization with weekly scalp DPC. One entry per CDR3 protein, called by TCRdb with MiXCR from the RACE reads. This sample has 300,000 to 400,000 distinct CDR3 sequences, with approximately 6.3% found just once.

The TCR comes from a woman in her late teens or twenties with alopecia areata. Some clones in this sample may be carry-over from other donors' samples. The chain combines TRBV4-3 with TRBJ2-3; 13 bases are shared with TRBD2. This sample comprised whole blood, obtained in connection with sensitization to the hapten diphenylcyclopropenone (DPC). DNA for the CDR3: TGCGCCAGCAGCCCTCGACTAGCGGGGGGCGCCCGCGGAGATACGCAGTATTTT. Protein product: CASSPRLAGGARGDTQYF.